A single sample is the source of the 9 T cell receptor beta chains below, sequenced in a study of T cell responses to AZD1222 COVID-19 vaccine. This table comes from immunoSEQ multiplex PCR, and its TCRdb copy is limited to in-frame clones, with some not included. The sample shows approximately 150,000 clones, around 90% of them seen only once. The material was peripheral blood, obtained 28 days after the second dose of the MenACWY control vaccine. The receptors here all came from an adult who received the MenACWY meningococcal vaccine as a control.

The rearrangement uses TRBV27 and TRBJ1-1; D is uncertain. V dropped 0 bases and J dropped 4 bases, with 6 bases sitting between them. CDR3 length: 13 amino acids. Germline values: CDR1 MNHEY, CDR2 SMNVEV (reference sequence). The CDR3 sequence: CASSLSRGTEAFF. The DNA of the CDR3 is TGTGCCAGCAGTTTATCCAGAGGCACTGAAGCTTTCTTT.

This clone has only a few counts. The genes are TRBV27 and TRBJ1-1, with D possibly TRBD1 on 5 matching bases. There are 15 residues in the CDR3. Trimming shortened V by 0 bases and J by 4 bases, and 12 bases separated the two germline ends. Germline CDR1 and CDR2: MNHEY and SMNVEV (reference sequence). In DNA, the CDR3 is TGTGCCAGCAGTTTATCACCTACAGGAACCACTGAAGCTTTCTTT. Translating it yields CASSLSPTGTTEAFF.

The chain is built from TRBV7-8 and TRBJ2-2; 10 positions match TRBD1. This CDR3 has 14 amino acids. The germline V gene has CDR1 SGHVS and CDR2 FQNEAQ. V shed 11 bases, J shed 2 bases, and the junction held 5 bases outside the gene matches. The CDR3: CAGDRGHNTGELFF. DNA for the CDR3: TGTGCCGGAGACAGGGGGCATAACACCGGGGAGCTGTTTTTT. Drawing the rest from reference TRBV7-8 and TRBJ2-2, the complete variable domain is GAGVSQSPRYKVAKRGQDVALRCDPISGHVSLFWYQQALGQGPEFLTYFQNEAQLDKSGLPSDRFFAERPEGSVSTLKIQRTQQEDSAVYLCAGDRGHNTGELFFGEGSRLTVL.

The CDR3 bases are TGTGCCATCAGCCCCGTAGGGGCAGATACGCAGTATTTT. Protein product: CAISPVGADTQYF. The chain recombines TRBV10-3 with TRBJ2-3, with a possible D match to TRBD1 (5 bases). The CDR3 spans 13 residues. Germline V gene data show CDR1 as ENHRY and CDR2 as SYGVKD. V was cut by 6 bases and J by 4 bases, with 11 bases left in between.

The chain has TRBV5-1 and TRBJ2-3, with D perhaps TRBD1 (7 bases). V lost 1 base, J lost 6 bases, and 15 bases lay in between. The CDR3 runs to 15 residues. Germline assignment: CDR1 SGHRS and CDR2 YFSETQ. DNA of the CDR3: TGCGCCAGCAGCTTGATTCAGGGGGGCCCGGATACGCAGTATTTT. It translates to CASSLIQGGPDTQYF.

The chain carries TRBV7-9 and TRBJ2-1; D is perhaps TRBD1 (7 bases). Per germline, CDR1 SEHNR and CDR2 FQNEAQ (reference sequence). The CDR3 length is 15 residues. Trimming shortened V by 3 bases and J by 9 bases, and 18 bases separated the two germline ends. The CDR3 loop is CASSFRRGLEGEQFF. The CDR3 nucleotides are TGTGCCAGCAGCTTTAGGAGGGGGCTAGAGGGTGAGCAGTTCTTC.

The rearrangement links TRBV18 to TRBJ1-1; TRBD1 agrees at 9 bases. This CDR3 is built from 13 residues. CDR1 KGHSH and CDR2 LQKENI come from the germline V gene. V was clipped by 5 bases and J by 7 bases; unmatched bases: 5. The CDR3 protein is CASSSGTGIEAFF. The CDR3 DNA reads as TGTGCCAGCTCATCCGGGACAGGGATTGAAGCTTTCTTT.

The chain carries TRBV7-2 and TRBJ2-3; no clear D gene. The V and J ends lost 7 bases and 2 bases respectively, with 19 bases between them. Germline assignment: CDR1 SGHTA and CDR2 FQGNSA. CDR3 size: 16 residues. The CDR3 sequence is CASTPAGGRSTDTQYF. The CDR3 nucleotides are TGTGCCAGCACCCCCGCTGGCGGTCGCTCCACAGATACGCAGTATTTT.

V and J are TRBV7-3 and TRBJ2-3; D might be TRBD2 (5 bases). The CDR3 is 13 amino acids. Germline assignment: CDR1 SGHTA and CDR2 FQGTGA. Trimming left V 3 bases short and J 5 bases short, with 9 bases between. CDR3: CASSFLGVDTQYF. CDR3 sequence (DNA): TGTGCCAGCAGCTTCCTGGGAGTAGATACGCAGTATTTT.